The clone carrying this TCR beta chain was seen ten or more times. Its cognate antigen is unknown. Each CDR3 protein is one row after TCRdb ran MiXCR on the RT-PCR reads. The sample lists more than 150,000 distinct CDR3 sequences, about 9% occurring once. V lost 5 bases, J lost 7 bases, and 9 bases stayed unmatched. The CDR3 consists of 15 residues. CDR1 and CDR2 (germline): LGHDT, YNNKEL (reference sequence). These data are taken from a study of response to subunit inactivated influenza vaccine. Points from the study as a whole: New T cells are recruited in small numbers by each seasonal influenza vaccination, according to the authors' suggestion.

V usage is TRBV3-1 and J usage is TRBJ2-7, with 12 bases identical to TRBD1. This TCR was sampled from a man aged 50-60 years who received an inactivated influenza vaccine. The specimen comprised non-naive T cells sorted from PBMCs, sampled on the day of vaccination. This chain's CDR3 is CASSFWGQGAREQYF. The CDR3 DNA follows: TGTGCCAGCAGCTTTTGGGGACAGGGGGCACGAGAGCAGTACTTC.